This T cell receptor (beta chain) is from a study of blood T cell repertoires in COVID-19. Study details: The United States, Italy and Spain provided the acute and convalescent COVID-19 samples.

The assay was immunoSEQ multiplex PCR, and TCRdb's table has in-frame clones only and misses some. The table shows about 140,000 clones, with approximately 80% occurring only once. This CDR3 comprises 14 residues. Trimming cost V 0 bases and J 8 bases, with 11 bases left between them. Germline loops: CDR1 SGHDT, CDR2 YYEEEE. In this sample, this clone turned up once. The rearrangement joins TRBV5-6 to TRBJ1-4, with a possible D match to TRBD1 (6 bases). The receptor was derived from a human donor in a cohort sampled during active COVID-19. Source material: peripheral blood. The CDR3 coding sequence is TGTGCCAGCAGCTTGGCGGCAAGGGGGGAAAAACTGTTTTTT. Translated: CASSLAARGEKLFF.